The rows below give T cell receptor beta chains drawn from one sample of a study of shared clonotypes between healthy human individuals. Measured with immunoSEQ multiplex PCR; TCRdb has only the in-frame clones, and not every one. The repertoire holds millions of clones, with roughly 92% as singletons. Material for sequencing was naive CD4+ T cells sorted from blood. Receptor source: a man between 18 and 29 years old in good health. The CDR3 runs from the conserved cysteine through the conserved F or W. A D gene is named only where the DNA matches it firmly. Rows may omit the clone size; those that give it use once, few, many or a size class.

clone_size: NA; d_call: TRBD1; v_call: TRBV6-5; j_call: TRBJ1-2; cdr3_nt: TGTGCCAGCAGGCGACAGGGGGCAAGGATAGATGGCTACACCTTC; cdr3_aa: CASRRQGARIDGYTF
clone_size: NA; d_call: NA; v_call: TRBV30; j_call: TRBJ2-3; cdr3_nt: TGTGCCTGGAACGGGGGGCTTAGCACAGATACGCAGTATTTT; cdr3_aa: CAWNGGLSTDTQYF
clone_size: NA; d_call: NA; v_call: TRBV2; j_call: TRBJ1-5; cdr3_nt: TGTGCCAGCACCAGGGGACTTGGTCAGCCCCAGCATTTT; cdr3_aa: CASTRGLGQPQHF
clone_size: once; d_call: NA; v_call: TRBV19; j_call: TRBJ1-2; cdr3_nt: TGTGCCAGTAGTATATTCATAGGGACAACTAACGGCTACACCTTC; cdr3_aa: CASSIFIGTTNGYTF
clone_size: once; d_call: NA; v_call: TRBV5-1; j_call: TRBJ2-1; cdr3_nt: TGCGCCAGCAGCTTGGAATGGCTCGGCGCCGCCTGGAATGAGCAGTTCTTC; cdr3_aa: CASSLEWLGAAWNEQFF
clone_size: NA; d_call: TRBD1; v_call: TRBV2; j_call: TRBJ2-3; cdr3_nt: TGTGCCAGCAGACCCGGACAGGGCAGCACAGATACGCAGTATTTT; cdr3_aa: CASRPGQGSTDTQYF
clone_size: NA; d_call: TRBD2; v_call: TRBV5-4; j_call: TRBJ2-7; cdr3_nt: TGTGCCAGCAGTCAAGGACTAGCGGGAGTTAGGTACGAGCAGTACTTC; cdr3_aa: CASSQGLAGVRYEQYF
clone_size: NA; d_call: NA; v_call: TRBV10-2; j_call: TRBJ2-4; cdr3_nt: TGCGCCAGCAGTAGCTCTCTAGCTTACATTCAGTACTTC; cdr3_aa: CASSSSLAYIQYF
clone_size: NA; d_call: NA; v_call: TRBV7-2; j_call: TRBJ1-5; cdr3_nt: TGTGCCAGCAGCTTAACTGGGGATCAGCCCCAGCATTTT; cdr3_aa: CASSLTGDQPQHF
clone_size: once; d_call: NA; v_call: TRBV11-2; j_call: TRBJ1-2; cdr3_nt: TGTGCCAGCAGCTCCTCCCCAGGGTTAAGTCATGGCTACACCTTC; cdr3_aa: CASSSSPGLSHGYTF
clone_size: NA; d_call: NA; v_call: TRBV30; j_call: TRBJ2-3; cdr3_nt: TGTGCCTGGGGCAGGGAATGGGCAGATACGCAGTATTTT; cdr3_aa: CAWGREWADTQYF
clone_size: once; d_call: TRBD1; v_call: TRBV4-2; j_call: TRBJ1-2; cdr3_nt: TGTGCCAGCAGCCAGGAGACCGGGACAGGGAGTGGCTACACCTTC; cdr3_aa: CASSQETGTGSGYTF
clone_size: NA; d_call: NA; v_call: TRBV4-1; j_call: TRBJ1-5; cdr3_nt: TGCGCCAGCAGCCCTTTGATATCGGACCGACTGTATAGCAATCAGCCCCAGCATTTT; cdr3_aa: CASSPLISDRLYSNQPQHF
clone_size: NA; d_call: TRBD1; v_call: TRBV11-1; j_call: TRBJ2-1; cdr3_nt: TGTGCCAGCAGCTTAATCGGGACAGCGCAGTTCTTC; cdr3_aa: CASSLIGTAQFF
clone_size: NA; d_call: NA; v_call: TRBV30; j_call: TRBJ2-7; cdr3_nt: TGTGCCTGGAGTACGGTCCCTGGAGGGGGGCAGTACTTC; cdr3_aa: CAWSTVPGGGQYF
clone_size: NA; d_call: TRBD1; v_call: TRBV5-5; j_call: TRBJ2-7; cdr3_nt: TGTGCCAGCAACAGGGACAGGGGGCTCTACGAGCAGTACTTC; cdr3_aa: CASNRDRGLYEQYF
clone_size: NA; d_call: NA; v_call: TRBV14; j_call: TRBJ2-2; cdr3_nt: TGTGCCAGCAGCCCGAACACCGGGGAGCTGTTTTTT; cdr3_aa: CASSPNTGELFF
clone_size: NA; d_call: TRBD2; v_call: TRBV28; j_call: TRBJ2-1; cdr3_nt: TGTGCCAGCAGTTTAGTCTCGACACTCGGGGGGGATGAGCAGTTCTTC; cdr3_aa: CASSLVSTLGGDEQFF
clone_size: NA; d_call: NA; v_call: TRBV10-3; j_call: TRBJ2-7; cdr3_nt: TGTGCCATCAGTGAGTCAGAGGTGGAGCAGTACTTC; cdr3_aa: CAISESEVEQYF
clone_size: once; d_call: TRBD1; v_call: TRBV7-2; j_call: TRBJ1-1; cdr3_nt: TGTGCCAGCAGCTACAGACAGGGGTACACTGAAGCTTTCTTT; cdr3_aa: CASSYRQGYTEAFF
clone_size: few; d_call: NA; v_call: TRBV5-6; j_call: TRBJ2-2; cdr3_nt: TGTGCCAGCAGCCCCCTCGTCCTGAACACCGGGGAGCTGTTTTTT; cdr3_aa: CASSPLVLNTGELFF
clone_size: once; d_call: TRBD2; v_call: TRBV7-2; j_call: TRBJ2-1; cdr3_nt: TGTGCCAGCAGCTTAGATCAGGGACTAGCGGTCCTGGGGGAGCAGTTCTTC; cdr3_aa: CASSLDQGLAVLGEQFF
clone_size: NA; d_call: TRBD2; v_call: TRBV7-9; j_call: TRBJ2-1; cdr3_nt: TGTGCCAGCAGCTCGACTAGCGGGGGCTCCTACAATGAGCAGTTCTTC; cdr3_aa: CASSSTSGGSYNEQFF
clone_size: NA; d_call: NA; v_call: TRBV5-4; j_call: TRBJ1-6; cdr3_nt: TGTGCCAGCAGCTTGACAGGGAACTCACCCCTCCACTTT; cdr3_aa: CASSLTGNSPLHF
clone_size: NA; d_call: NA; v_call: TRBV4-3; j_call: TRBJ1-1; cdr3_nt: TGCGCCAGCAGCCAAGAAGGGGGACAAACTGAAGCTTTCTTT; cdr3_aa: CASSQEGGQTEAFF
clone_size: NA; d_call: TRBD1; v_call: TRBV11-2; j_call: TRBJ1-1; cdr3_nt: TGTGCCAGCAGCCACCGGGACAGGGTTTTGGACACTGAAGCTTTCTTT; cdr3_aa: CASSHRDRVLDTEAFF